This section outlines one T cell receptor beta chain sequence together with its context. Germline V CDR1 and CDR2: GTSNPN, SVGIG (reference sequence). The V end was cut by 1 base, the J end by 4 bases, with 10 bases between. There are 13 residues in the CDR3. The source of the sample is a study of T cell repertoires in cytomegalovirus infection. One entry per CDR3 protein results from TCRdb running MiXCR on the reads. The sample contains 200,000 to 250,000 distinct CDR3 sequences, roughly 22% of which appear only once. The TCR was taken from a human donor in good health (CMV status not recorded). Some clones in this sample may be carry-over from other donors' samples. Sequencing was performed on CD8+ T cells from PBMCs. The V call is TRBV30, the J call TRBJ2-5, with D perhaps matching TRBD2 (6 bases). CDR3 loop: CAWSGLVGETQYF. The CDR3 DNA follows: TGTGCCTGGAGTGGACTAGTTGGAGAGACCCAGTACTTC.